The 4 T cell receptor beta chains presented below share a single source sample, sequenced in a study of quantifying T cell responses using KT2 cells (dated 2017 in TCRdb). Regarding the research as a whole: RNA was DNase-treated and reverse transcribed with TCR alpha and beta constant-region primers, mostly using SuperScript III.

Library preparation used UMI-ligation and nested PCR. Sequencing was carried out with an Illumina MiSeq. A single-stranded oligonucleotide bearing the Illumina SP2 sequence and a UMI was ligated to the 3' end of the cDNA with T4 RNA ligase 1. PCR1 was run for about 4 cycles (98 degrees C for 15 s, 69 degrees C for 30 s, 72 degrees C for 40 s), and an equimolar mix of RC1.1 and RC1.2, covering TRBC1 and TRBC2, was used as the beta primer. Using fastp trimming at Q25 and MiXCR clonotype assembly, TCRdb reanalyzed the public sequencing data and kept in-frame beta chains. CDR3 protein sequences are deduplicated, and each keeps its most common genes and DNA. The table for this sample lists 31,000 or so distinct CDR3 sequences; 10% of them were counted only once. The ten most abundant clones make up roughly 9.7% of the sample. The material sequenced was PBMCs spiked with cells of the T cell clone KT2. Receptors were obtained from a human donor.

This clonotype was counted between two and nine times. The chain combines TRBV2 with TRBJ2-1, with TRBD2 matching over 8 bases. V was clipped by 7 bases and J by 6 bases; unmatched bases: 8. Germline lookup yields CDR1 SNHLY and CDR2 FYNNEI. CDR3 length equals 14 residues. The CDR3 sequence is CASKGTGRANEQFF. The CDR3 DNA reads TGTGCCAGCAAGGGTACCGGGAGGGCCAATGAGCAGTTCTTC. Combining the CDR3 with reference TRBV2 and TRBJ2-1 gives the whole variable domain EPEVTQTPSHQVTQMGQEVILRCVPISNHLYFYWYRQILGQKVEFLVSFYNNEISEKSEIFDDQFSVERPDGSNFTLKIRSTKLEDSAMYFCASKGTGRANEQFFGPGTRLTVL.

At least ten counts were recorded for this clonotype. The chain is built from TRBV11-3 and TRBJ1-2; unclear D gene. Germline CDR1 SGHNT, CDR2 YENEEA. With 1 base removed from V and 7 bases from J, the gap between germline ends came to 13 bases. CDR3 length: 14 amino acids. The CDR3 DNA reads as TGTGCCAGCAGCTTAGCGGCGGGGTTGAGTGGCTACACCTTC. This translates into CASSLAAGLSGYTF.

This clonotype showed up many times. The chain employs TRBV5-1 and TRBJ2-3; TRBD2 aligns across 14 bases. Germline V gene data show CDR1 as SGHRS and CDR2 as YFSETQ. V dropped 4 bases and J dropped 5; count of bases not matched to a gene: 6. This CDR3 comprises 16 residues. CDR3 residues: CASSARLAGGKDTQYF. CDR3 sequence (DNA): TGCGCCAGCAGCGCCCGACTAGCGGGAGGGAAAGATACGCAGTATTTT.

This clonotype was seen at least ten times. The rearrangement links TRBV2 to TRBJ2-6, with D possibly being TRBD2 (6 bases). CDR3 length: 16 residues. The germline V and J ends were trimmed by 6 bases and 4 bases, with 16 bases remaining between them. The germline V gene encodes CDR1 SNHLY and CDR2 FYNNEI. In DNA, the CDR3 is TGTGCCAGCAGCCACCAGGGACTTAGAGGGGCCAACGTCCTGACTTTC. This codes for CASSHQGLRGANVLTF.